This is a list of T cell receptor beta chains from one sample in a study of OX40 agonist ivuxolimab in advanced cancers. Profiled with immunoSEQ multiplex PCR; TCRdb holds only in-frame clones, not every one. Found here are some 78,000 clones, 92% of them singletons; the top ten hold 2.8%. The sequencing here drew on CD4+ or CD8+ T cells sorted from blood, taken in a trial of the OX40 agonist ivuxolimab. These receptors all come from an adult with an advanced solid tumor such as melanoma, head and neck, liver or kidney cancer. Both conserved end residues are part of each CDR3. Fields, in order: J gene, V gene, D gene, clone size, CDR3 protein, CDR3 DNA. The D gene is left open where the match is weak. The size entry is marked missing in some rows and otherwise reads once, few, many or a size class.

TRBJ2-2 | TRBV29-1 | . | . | CTGGWNTGELFF | TGCACCGGGGGTTGGAACACCGGGGAGCTGTTTTTT
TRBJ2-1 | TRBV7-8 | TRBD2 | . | CASSLAIIAGWNEQFF | TGTGCCAGCAGCTTAGCGATAATAGCGGGGTGGAATGAGCAGTTCTTC
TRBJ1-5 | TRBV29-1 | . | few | CSVASEWNQPQHF | TGCAGCGTTGCTTCAGAATGGAATCAGCCCCAGCATTTT
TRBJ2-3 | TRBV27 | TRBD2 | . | CASSTRTSGRAINTQYF | TGTGCCAGCAGTACCCGGACTAGCGGGAGGGCCATCAATACGCAGTATTTT
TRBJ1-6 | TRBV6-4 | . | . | CASSPGTANSPLHF | TGTGCCAGCAGCCCCGGGACGGCGAATTCACCCCTCCACTTT
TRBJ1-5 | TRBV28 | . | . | CASSPLDQPQHF | TGTGCCAGCAGCCCACTAGATCAGCCCCAGCATTTT
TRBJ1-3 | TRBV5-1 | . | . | CASSLVPSTGNTIYF | TGCGCCAGCAGCTTGGTGCCCTCAACTGGAAACACCATATATTTT
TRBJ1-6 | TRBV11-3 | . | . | CASSLVADSPLHF | TGTGCCAGCAGCTTAGTAGCTGATTCACCCCTCCACTTT
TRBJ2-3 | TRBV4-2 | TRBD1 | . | CASSQGAQGADTQYF | TGTGCCAGCAGCCAAGGCGCGCAGGGGGCAGATACGCAGTATTTT
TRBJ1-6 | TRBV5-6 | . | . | CASSPGGGNSPLHF | TGTGCCAGCAGCCCCGGTGGGGGTAATTCACCCCTCCACTTT
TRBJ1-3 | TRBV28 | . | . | CASSSPLGLGNTIYF | TGTGCCAGCAGTTCCCCCCTAGGACTCGGAAACACCATATATTTT